This record looks at one T cell receptor beta chain sequence and its context. This record comes from a study of blood T cell repertoires in COVID-19. The germline V gene has CDR1 MNHEY and CDR2 SVGAGI. Losses at the gene ends were 6 bases for V and 2 bases for J; bases not matched to a gene: 7. The CDR3 sequence is 14 residues long. Profiling relied on immunoSEQ multiplex PCR, and the TCRdb table lists in-frame clones only, not all of them. Found here are some 70,000 clones, approximately 85% of them singletons; the top ten hold 43%. The rearrangement uses TRBV6-5 and TRBJ2-7; 7 nucleotides align to TRBD2. Sequences were obtained from peripheral blood. The sequence was obtained from an older woman with COVID-19, enrolled during active disease. The CDR3 region has the DNA TGTGCCAGCAGGGGGGGGACTGGAACCTACGAGCAGTACTTC. It is translated as CASRGGTGTYEQYF.